Sequencing of this T cell receptor (beta chain) was carried out in a study of T cell repertoires in aging, cancer and after chemotherapy. Study summary: Clear clonal overlap appeared across healthy donor samples taken over several months to years.

Amplification of TCR beta used genomic DNA extracted from peripheral blood. A mixed TRB-A/B primer pool amplified rearranged TRB by multiplex touch-down PCR. From the multiplex PCR reads, TCRdb called clonotypes with MiXCR, one entry per CDR3 protein. The top ten hold about 4% of the sample, which has roughly 6,200 distinct CDR3 sequences, roughly 29% seen once. The junction had 11 bases not matched to a gene; V was cut back by 0 bases and J by 4 bases. The germline V gene encodes CDR1 LGHNA and CDR2 YNFKEQ. The CDR3 sequence is 18 residues long. Sequences were obtained from blood. The sequence was obtained from a human donor in good health. The V call is TRBV4-2, the J call TRBJ1-4; 7 positions match TRBD1. The CDR3 bases are TGTGCCAGCAGCCAAGAAACCCGTCTGAGGGGGCATAATGAAAAACTGTTTTTT. Translated: CASSQETRLRGHNEKLFF.